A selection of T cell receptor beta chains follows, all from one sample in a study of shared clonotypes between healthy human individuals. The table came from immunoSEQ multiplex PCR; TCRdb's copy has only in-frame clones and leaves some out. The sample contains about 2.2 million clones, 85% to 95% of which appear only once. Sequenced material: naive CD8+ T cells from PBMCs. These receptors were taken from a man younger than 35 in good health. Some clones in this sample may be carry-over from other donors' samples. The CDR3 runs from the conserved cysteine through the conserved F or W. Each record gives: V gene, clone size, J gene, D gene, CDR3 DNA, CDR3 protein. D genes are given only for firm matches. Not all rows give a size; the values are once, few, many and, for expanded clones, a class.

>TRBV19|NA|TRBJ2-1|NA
TGTGCCAGTAGCCGCACCCCGTTCCTGAATGAGCAGTTCTTC
CASSRTPFLNEQFF
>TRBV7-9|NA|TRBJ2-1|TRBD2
TGTGCCAGCAGCCCGATACTAGCGGCCTCATACAATGAGCAGTTCTTC
CASSPILAASYNEQFF
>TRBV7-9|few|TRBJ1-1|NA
TGTGCCAGCAGCTCATCCAGTCCAGGATACACTGAAGCTTTCTTT
CASSSSSPGYTEAFF
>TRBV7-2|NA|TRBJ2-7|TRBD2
TGTGCCAGCAGCGGGAGGGCGGGAGTCTTATACGAGCAGTACTTC
CASSGRAGVLYEQYF
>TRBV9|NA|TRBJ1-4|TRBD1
TGTGCCAGCAGCGTGAAGGACAGGTCTAATGAAAAACTGTTTTTT
CASSVKDRSNEKLFF
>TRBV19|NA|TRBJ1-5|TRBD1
TGTGCCAGTAGTTCCTCGGACAGGGGCCAGCCCCAGCATTTT
CASSSSDRGQPQHF
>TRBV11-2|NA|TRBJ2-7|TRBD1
TGTGCCAGCAGCTCTGGACCCGGGACAGGGTTCTACGAGCAGTACTTC
CASSSGPGTGFYEQYF
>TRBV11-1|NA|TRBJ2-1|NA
TGTGCCAGCAGCTATACCCCGACAGGCTCCTACAATGAGCAGTTCTTC
CASSYTPTGSYNEQFF
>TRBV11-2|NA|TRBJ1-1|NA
TGTGCCAGCAGCTCACTTCAGGGTACGAACACTGAAGCTTTCTTT
CASSSLQGTNTEAFF
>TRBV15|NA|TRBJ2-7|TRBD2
TGTGCCACCAGCAGAGGAAAGGGTCTAGCGGGCTTCCTCTACGAGCAGTACTTC
CATSRGKGLAGFLYEQYF
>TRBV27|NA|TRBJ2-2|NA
TGTGCCAGCAGTTTGTTGACCGGGGAGCTGTTTTTT
CASSLLTGELFF
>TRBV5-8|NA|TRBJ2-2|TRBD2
TGTGCCAGCAGCTTGGCCGGACTAGCGGGAGTTGTAGACACCGGGGAGCTGTTTTTT
CASSLAGLAGVVDTGELFF
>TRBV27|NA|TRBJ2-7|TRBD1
TGTGCCAGCCGCCCTCGCGGGACAGGGGAGTACGAGCAGTACTTC
CASRPRGTGEYEQYF
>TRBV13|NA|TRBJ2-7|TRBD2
TGTGCCAGCAGCTTAGAGGGCGGGGGGACCTACGAGCAGTACTTC
CASSLEGGGTYEQYF
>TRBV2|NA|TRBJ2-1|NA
TGTGCCAGCAGCGCCGGGACCGGTTACAATGAGCAGTTCTTC
CASSAGTGYNEQFF
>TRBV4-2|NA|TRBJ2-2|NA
TGTGCCAGCAGCCAAGATCCCATCGCATCAATAGTCGCCGGGGAGCTGTTTTTT
CASSQDPIASIVAGELFF
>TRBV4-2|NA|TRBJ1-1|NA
TGTGCCAGCAGTCGGAAGGGGGTGAGGAACACTGAAGCTTTCTTT
CASSRKGVRNTEAFF
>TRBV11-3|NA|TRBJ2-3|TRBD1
TGTGCCAGCAGCTCAGGGGGCGGCACAGATACGCAGTATTTT
CASSSGGGTDTQYF
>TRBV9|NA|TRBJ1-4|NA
TGTGCCAGCAGCGGGGGCCCCGGGACGGAAAGAAATAAACTGTTTTTT
CASSGGPGTERNKLFF
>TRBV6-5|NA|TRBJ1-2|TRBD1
TGTGCCAGCAGTTGGGACAGGGGAGGTAGTGGCTACACCTTC
CASSWDRGGSGYTF
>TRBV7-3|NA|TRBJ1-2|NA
TGTGCCAGCAGCTTAAGTGCCGGGGCTAACTATGGCTACACCTTC
CASSLSAGANYGYTF
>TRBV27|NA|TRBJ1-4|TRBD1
TGTGCCAGCAGTTTAAGGAGACAGGGGGCAACTAATGAAAAACTGTTTTTT
CASSLRRQGATNEKLFF
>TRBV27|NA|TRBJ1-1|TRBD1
TGTGCCAGCAGTATCGGGACAGACACAGCAGTGAGCACTGAAGCTTTCTTT
CASSIGTDTAVSTEAFF
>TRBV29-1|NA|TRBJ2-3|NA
TGCAGCGTTGACAGTTCCACAGATACGCAGTATTTT
CSVDSSTDTQYF
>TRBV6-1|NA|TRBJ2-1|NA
TGTGCCAGCAGTGAGGGATACAATGAGCAGTTCTTC
CASSEGYNEQFF
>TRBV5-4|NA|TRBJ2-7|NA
TGTGCCAGCAGCTTCTCAGGGAGTACCGTCGGGGAGTACTTC
CASSFSGSTVGEYF
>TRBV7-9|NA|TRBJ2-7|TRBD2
TGTGCCAGCAGCCCCCACCAACGATTAGAGCGGGGCTACGAGCAGTACTTC
CASSPHQRLERGYEQYF
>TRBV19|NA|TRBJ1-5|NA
TGTGCCAGTAGTATACCGGGGGGCTGGAGCAATCAGCCCCAGCATTTT
CASSIPGGWSNQPQHF
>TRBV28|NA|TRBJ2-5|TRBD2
TGTGCCAGCAGTTTGAACTCTAGCGGCAGAACCAAAGAGACCCAGTACTTC
CASSLNSSGRTKETQYF
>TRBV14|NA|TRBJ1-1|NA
TGTGCCAGCAGCCCCTGGGCAGGGGCGAACACTGAAGCTTTCTTT
CASSPWAGANTEAFF
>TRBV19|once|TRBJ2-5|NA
TGTGCCAGTAGTATAGCCCTAATACTTACTGGGGGAGAGACCCAGTACTTC
CASSIALILTGGETQYF
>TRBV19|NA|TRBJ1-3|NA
TGTGCCAGTAGTGGAAACACCATATATTTT
CASSGNTIYF
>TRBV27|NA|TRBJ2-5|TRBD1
TGTGCCAGCAACTTAACAGGGGCCCCCGGCCAAGAGACCCAGTACTTC
CASNLTGAPGQETQYF
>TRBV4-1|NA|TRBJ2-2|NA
TGCGCCAGCAGCCAAAGGATACCGGGCCTGACCGGGGAGCTGTTTTTT
CASSQRIPGLTGELFF
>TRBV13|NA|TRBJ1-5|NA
TGTGCCAGCAGCTTACGAGGCAGGGGCAATGAGCCCCAGCATTTT
CASSLRGRGNEPQHF
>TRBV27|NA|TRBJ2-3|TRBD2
TGTGCCAGCAGCGTGGTCGGGGCGCTAGCGGGAGATACGCAGTATTTT
CASSVVGALAGDTQYF
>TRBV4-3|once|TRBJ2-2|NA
TGCGCCAGCAGACCGAGTGACGGGCGGGCGAACACCGGGGAGCTGTTTTTT
CASRPSDGRANTGELFF
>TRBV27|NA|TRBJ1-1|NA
TGTGCCAGCAGTCCCGGGACCCTTTTTCTGAACACTGAAGCTTTCTTT
CASSPGTLFLNTEAFF
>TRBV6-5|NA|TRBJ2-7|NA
TGTGCCAGCAGCTTAGTGGGGCCAGGGTATGACGAGCAGTACTTC
CASSLVGPGYDEQYF
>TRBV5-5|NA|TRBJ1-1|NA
TGTGCCAGCAGCTTGGAGCAGGGCATGAACACTGAAGCTTTCTTT
CASSLEQGMNTEAFF
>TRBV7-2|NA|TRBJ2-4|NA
TGTGCCAGCAGCAGACCGATCGACAGTAAAAACATTCAGTACTTC
CASSRPIDSKNIQYF
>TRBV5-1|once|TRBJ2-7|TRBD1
TGCGCCAGCAGCCCGAGGACAGGGATGGATTCCGAGCAGTACTTC
CASSPRTGMDSEQYF
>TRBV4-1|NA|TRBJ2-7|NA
TGCGCCAGCAGCCAAGAAGGGTTGGGGCAGGCACCTTTTCTCGGGCAGTACTTC
CASSQEGLGQAPFLGQYF
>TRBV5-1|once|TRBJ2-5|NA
TGCGCCAGCAGCCAAGAGACCCAGTACTTC
CASSQETQYF
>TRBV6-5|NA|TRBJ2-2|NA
TGTGCCAGCAGTTACCCACGAGATCCCGGGGAGCTGTTTTTT
CASSYPRDPGELFF
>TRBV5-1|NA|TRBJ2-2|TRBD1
TGCGCCAGCAGACAGGGGTTAGCCGGGGAGCTGTTTTTT
CASRQGLAGELFF
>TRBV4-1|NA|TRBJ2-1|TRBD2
TGCGCCAGCAGCCCCCGGACTAGCGGGAGCCTCGTTGAGCAGTTCTTC
CASSPRTSGSLVEQFF
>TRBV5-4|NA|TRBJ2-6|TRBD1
TGTGCCAGCAGCCGATGGGACAGTCTCTCTGGGGCCAACGTCCTGACTTTC
CASSRWDSLSGANVLTF
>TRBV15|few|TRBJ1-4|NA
TGTGCCACCAGCATAGGCCCGAGTGAAAAACTGTTTTTT
CATSIGPSEKLFF
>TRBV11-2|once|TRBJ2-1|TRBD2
TGTGCCAGCAGCTCCCTAGCGGGGAGAGGAATTGAGCAGTTCTTC
CASSSLAGRGIEQFF
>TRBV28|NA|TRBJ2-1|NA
TGTGCCAGCAGTCCCCCTGTTGCGGGGCCTAACAATGAGCAGTTCTTC
CASSPPVAGPNNEQFF